Here is one T cell receptor (beta chain) with its context. As yet, its antigen is unknown. This specimen belongs to a study of siplizumab effects on memory and regulatory T cells. Study-level results: No functional test confirmed suppression by proliferating siplizumab-culture Tregs. Significantly reduced by siplizumab was the cumulative frequency of alloreactive sequences, namely those traceable to unstimulated CD4+ memory cells. Alloreactive clones mapping to unstimulated subsets formed only a minor fraction. There appeared to be greater diversity in naive T cells than in memory cells, and naive T cells seemed major contributors to the alloresponse.

Here immunoSEQ multiplex PCR was the method, and the copy in TCRdb shows in-frame clones only, minus some. Here the sample spans tens of thousands of clones, more than 85% being singletons. Trimming pared 4 bases from V and 3 bases from J, leaving 11 bases between. This CDR3 has 13 residues. CDR1 SGDLS and CDR2 YYNGEE come from the germline V gene. The chain joins TRBV9 to TRBJ2-7; D is ambiguous. The sample taken for sequencing was CD8+ T cells sorted from blood. This clonotype was obtained from a human donor in good health. The CDR3 spells CASSPATHYEQYF. CDR3 DNA: TGTGCCAGCAGCCCGGCGACACACTACGAGCAGTACTTC.